Included here is one T cell receptor beta chain sequence, with context. This entry belongs to a study of blood T cell repertoires in COVID-19. Study-level information: Collection of acute and convalescent COVID-19 samples took place in the United States, Italy and Spain. The analysed material was cDNA or gDNA that came from T cells, B-cell-depleted T cells, or PBMCs.

Clones were read by immunoSEQ multiplex PCR, and TCRdb kept only the in-frame ones, dropping some. This table holds 200,000 or so clones, approximately 84% found once. The CDR3 contains 12 residues. With 2 bases removed from V and 6 bases from J, the gap between germline ends came to 4 bases. Germline V gene lookup returns CDR1 MNHNY and CDR2 SVGAGI (reference sequence). The chain combines TRBV6-6 with TRBJ2-2, with D uncertain. The sample was peripheral blood. This TCR was recovered from a woman aged 55-75 years with acute or convalescent COVID-19. CDR3 coding DNA: TGTGCCAGCAGTTACACGGCCGGGGAGCTGTTTTTT. Protein: CASSYTAGELFF.